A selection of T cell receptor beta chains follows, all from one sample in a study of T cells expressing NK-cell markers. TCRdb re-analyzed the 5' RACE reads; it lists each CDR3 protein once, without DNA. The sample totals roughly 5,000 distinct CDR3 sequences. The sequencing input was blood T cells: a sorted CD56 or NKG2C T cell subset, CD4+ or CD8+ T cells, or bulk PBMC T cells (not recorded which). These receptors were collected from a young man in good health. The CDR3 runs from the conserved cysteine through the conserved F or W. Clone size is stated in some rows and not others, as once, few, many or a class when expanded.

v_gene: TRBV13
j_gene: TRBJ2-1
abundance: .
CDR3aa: CASSWTSGSQFF

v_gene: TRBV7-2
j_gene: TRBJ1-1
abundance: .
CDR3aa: CASSPPGPEAFF

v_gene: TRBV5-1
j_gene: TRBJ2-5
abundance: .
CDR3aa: CASVSGPGGKTQYF

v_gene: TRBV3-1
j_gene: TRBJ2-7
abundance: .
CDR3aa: CASSQLRGISYEQYF

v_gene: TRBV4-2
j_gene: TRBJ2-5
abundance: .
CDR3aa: CASSQEETQYF

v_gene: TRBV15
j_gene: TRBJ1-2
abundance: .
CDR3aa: CATSRDPGAGDVGYTF

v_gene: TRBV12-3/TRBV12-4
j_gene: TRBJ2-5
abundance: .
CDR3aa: CASSFVAGGETQYF

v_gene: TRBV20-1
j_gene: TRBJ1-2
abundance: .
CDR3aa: CSARQDGLFYGYTF

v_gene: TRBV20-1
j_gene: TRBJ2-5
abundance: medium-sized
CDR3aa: CSAVTAGGPETQYF

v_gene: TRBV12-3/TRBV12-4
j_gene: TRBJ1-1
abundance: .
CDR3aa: CASSGRVYGTEAFF

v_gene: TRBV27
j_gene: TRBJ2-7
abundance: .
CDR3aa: CASSLWAGVDEQYF

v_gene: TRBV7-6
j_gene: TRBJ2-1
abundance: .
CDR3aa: CASSLGTSGRSFREQFF

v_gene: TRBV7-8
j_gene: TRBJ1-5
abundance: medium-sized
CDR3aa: CASSPTDSNQPQHF

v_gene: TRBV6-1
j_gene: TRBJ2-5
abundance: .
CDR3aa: CASSDYLGQGAETQYF

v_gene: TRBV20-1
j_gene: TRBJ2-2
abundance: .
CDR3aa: CSASPDSTGELFF

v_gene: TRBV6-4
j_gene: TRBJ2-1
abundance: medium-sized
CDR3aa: CASLLLHEQFF

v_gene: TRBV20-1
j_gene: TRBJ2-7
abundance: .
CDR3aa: CSARVRDYEQYF

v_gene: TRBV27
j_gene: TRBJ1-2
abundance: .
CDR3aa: CASSHQPARDIIYTF

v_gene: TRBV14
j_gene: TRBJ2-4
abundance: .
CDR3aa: CASSQDFSAGPKNIQYF

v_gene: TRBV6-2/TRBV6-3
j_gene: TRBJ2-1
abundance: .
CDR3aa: CASSYSGGNSYNEQFF

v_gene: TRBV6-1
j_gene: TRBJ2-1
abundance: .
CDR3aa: CASMELAGAGYNEQFF

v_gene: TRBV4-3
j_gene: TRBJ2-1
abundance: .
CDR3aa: CASSQSWGAGHNEQFF

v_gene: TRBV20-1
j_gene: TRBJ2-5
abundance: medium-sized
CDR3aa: CSASAGQSMETQYF

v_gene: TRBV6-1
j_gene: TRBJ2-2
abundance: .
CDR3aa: CASTREPDTGELFF

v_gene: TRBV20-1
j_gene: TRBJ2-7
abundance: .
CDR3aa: CSARVPPQTYEQYF

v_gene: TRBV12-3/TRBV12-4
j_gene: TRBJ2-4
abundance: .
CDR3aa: CASSLGGETKNIQYF

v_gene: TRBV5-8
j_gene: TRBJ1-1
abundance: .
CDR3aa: CASIFVSEAFF

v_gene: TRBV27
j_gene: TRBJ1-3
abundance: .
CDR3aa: CASSLWLGSGNTIYF

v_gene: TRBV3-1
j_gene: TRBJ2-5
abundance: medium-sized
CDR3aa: CASSQVEQETQYF

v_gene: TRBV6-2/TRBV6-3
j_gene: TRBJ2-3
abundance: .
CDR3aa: CASSYGTSADTQYF

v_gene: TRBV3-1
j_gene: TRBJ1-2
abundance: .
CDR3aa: CASSQDSGAGYTF

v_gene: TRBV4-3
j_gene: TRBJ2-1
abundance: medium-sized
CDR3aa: CASSLSRAVPSSINEQFF

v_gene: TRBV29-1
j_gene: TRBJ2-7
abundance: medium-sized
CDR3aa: CSVIPGHTSYEQYF

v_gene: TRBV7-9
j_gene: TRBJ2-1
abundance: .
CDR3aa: CASSLKTGPNEQFF

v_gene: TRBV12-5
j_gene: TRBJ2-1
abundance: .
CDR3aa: CASGLGLSGNYNEQFF

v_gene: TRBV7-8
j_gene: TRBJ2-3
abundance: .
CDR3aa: CASSLKDLSADTQSF

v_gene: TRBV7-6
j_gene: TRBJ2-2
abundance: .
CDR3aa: CASSPPRGTTGELFF

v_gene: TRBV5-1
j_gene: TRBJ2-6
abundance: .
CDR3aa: CASSQGSGANVLTF

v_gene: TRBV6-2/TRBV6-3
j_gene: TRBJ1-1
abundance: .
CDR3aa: CASSPTERNTEAFF

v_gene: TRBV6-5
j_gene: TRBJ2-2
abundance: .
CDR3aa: CASSYSRTSRELFF

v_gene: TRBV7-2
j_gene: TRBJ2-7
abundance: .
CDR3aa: CAPGRLPTYEQYF

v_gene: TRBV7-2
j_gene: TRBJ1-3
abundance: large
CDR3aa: CASSLTPGRNTIYF

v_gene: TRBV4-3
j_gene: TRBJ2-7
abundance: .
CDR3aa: CASSPERSGEYSYEQYF

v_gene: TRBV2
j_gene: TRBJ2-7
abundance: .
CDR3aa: CASSEDPTRDEQYF

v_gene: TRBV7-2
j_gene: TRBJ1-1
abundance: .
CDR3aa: CASSFQGSTEAFF

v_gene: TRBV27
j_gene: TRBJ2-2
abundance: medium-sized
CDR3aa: CASSTGEAGELFF

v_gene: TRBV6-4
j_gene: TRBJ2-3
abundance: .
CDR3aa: CASSGSEADTQYF

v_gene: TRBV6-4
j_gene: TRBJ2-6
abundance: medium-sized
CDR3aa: CASSETKGSGANVLTF

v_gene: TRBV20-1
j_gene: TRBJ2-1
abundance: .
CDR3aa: CSARDLMASSAGKDEQFF

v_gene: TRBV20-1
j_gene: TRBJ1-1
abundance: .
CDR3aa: CSARAFPSEVNTEAFF

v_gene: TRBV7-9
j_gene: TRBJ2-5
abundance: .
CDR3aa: CASSLSDLQETQYF

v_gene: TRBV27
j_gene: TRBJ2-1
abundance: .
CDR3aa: CASSSFGSGENEQFF

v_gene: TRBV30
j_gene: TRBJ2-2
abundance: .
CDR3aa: CAWRSGGGDTGELFF

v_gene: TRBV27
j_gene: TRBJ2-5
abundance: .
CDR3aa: CASSWGGTQYF

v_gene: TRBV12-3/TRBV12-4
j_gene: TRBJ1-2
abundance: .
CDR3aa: CATALNDANYGYTF

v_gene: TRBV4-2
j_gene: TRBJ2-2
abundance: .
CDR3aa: CASSQDGTIDTGELFF

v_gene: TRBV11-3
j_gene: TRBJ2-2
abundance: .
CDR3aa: CASSARGHNGELFF

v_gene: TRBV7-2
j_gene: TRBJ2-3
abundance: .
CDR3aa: CASSLGGGSADTQYF

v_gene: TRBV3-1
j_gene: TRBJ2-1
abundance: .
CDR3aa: CASSRWTSGSLNEQFF

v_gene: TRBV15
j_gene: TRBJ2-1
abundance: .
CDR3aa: CAAAWIYNEQFF